This record concerns one TCR beta chain sequence. The sample belongs to a study of shared clonotypes between healthy human individuals. Repertoires were generated with immunoSEQ multiplex PCR, while TCRdb's copy carries only in-frame clones and drops some. The table lists about 1.5 million clones, approximately 98% of them singletons, with approximately 0.44% in the top ten. Germline CDR1 is SGHTA and CDR2 is FQGTGA. V lost 1 base and J lost 4, with 10 bases in between. There are 15 residues in the CDR3. The sample consisted of naive CD4+ T cells sorted from blood. Subset described: CD45RA+ positively selected. The rearrangement joins TRBV7-3 to TRBJ1-4; D call uncertain. This clonotype was obtained from a man aged 25 to 40 in good health. The CDR3 DNA reads TGTGCCAGCAGCTTAAAAGAAGACTTTAATGAAAAACTGTTTTTT. This gives the protein CASSLKEDFNEKLFF.